The 10 T cell receptor beta chains reported below all come from one sample, sequenced in a study of T cells after yellow fever vaccination. TCRdb processed the 5' RACE reads anew with MiXCR; each CDR3 protein has one entry. The sample yields around 340,000 distinct CDR3 sequences, 8.5% to 10% seen once. The sample was PBMCs, taken on the day of the first yellow fever vaccination. The receptors shown here come from a man between 18 and 29 years old who received the YFV17D yellow fever vaccine.

This clonotype was seen ten or more times. The CDR3, as DNA: TGCAGTGCTAGGCCGGGGGGGATGGAGACCCAGTACTTC. Translation gives CSARPGGMETQYF. V gene TRBV20-1 combines with J gene TRBJ2-5; TRBD2 matches at 8 bases. There are 13 residues in the CDR3. Trimming took 3 bases from V and 5 from J; bases not matched to a gene: 5. Germline V gives CDR1 DFQATT, CDR2 SNEGSKA (reference sequence).

This rearrangement joins TRBV10-3 to TRBJ2-7, with D possibly being TRBD1 (6 bases). The CDR3 spans 15 residues. Germline assignment: CDR1 ENHRY and CDR2 SYGVKD. Trimming stripped 2 bases from V and 2 bases from J, with 13 bases between. The CDR3 nucleotides are TGTGCCATCAGTGAGACAGGGAGAACAACCTACGAGCAGTACGTC. This encodes CAISETGRTTYEQYV.

A few counts support this clonotype. The rearrangement joins TRBV7-2 to TRBJ2-1; weak D call: TRBD2 (5 bases). This CDR3 spans 12 amino acids. CDR1 is SGHTA, CDR2 FQGNSA, per germline. Trimming shortened V by 0 bases and J by 12 bases, and 9 bases separated the two germline ends. CDR3 loop: CASSLARVVQFF. CDR3 bases: TGTGCCAGCAGCTTAGCGCGGGTTGTGCAGTTCTTC.

The chain is built from TRBV7-8 and TRBJ1-2; 9 bases agree with TRBD1. The length of the CDR3 is 14 residues. Trimming cost V 4 bases and J 8 bases; bases outside gene matches: 8. Germline V gene sequence: CDR1 SGHVS, CDR2 FQNEAQ. The CDR3 region has the DNA TGTGCCAGCAGCTGGGGGGGGACAGGGAACGGCTACACCTTC. Translating gives CASSWGGTGNGYTF.

In its sample, this clonotype was seen a few times. The genes are TRBV6-2 or TRBV6-3 and TRBJ2-7; TRBD2 is a possible D gene (5 bases). V gave up 4 bases and J gave up 5 bases, with 15 bases separating them. This CDR3 has 14 residues. Germline values: CDR1 MNHEY, CDR2 SVGEGT. The CDR3: CASSWKDLGHEQYV. In DNA form, the CDR3 reads TGTGCCAGCAGTTGGAAGGACTTAGGTCACGAGCAGTACGTC.

Turning to this clonotype: The junction and the germline gene differ at one end; a read error may be behind it. The V gene is TRBV11-1, the J gene TRBJ1-3; D call uncertain. Germline V gene sequence: CDR1 SGHAT, CDR2 FQDESV (reference sequence). There are 17 residues in the CDR3. The CDR3 DNA follows: TGTGCCAGCAGCCCTCCCTTGTGGAGTGAGGATGGAAACACCACATATTTT. It yields the protein CASSPPLWSEDGNTTYF.

The chain carries TRBV7-9 and TRBJ1-1; D not certain. Germline V gene data show CDR1 as SEHNR and CDR2 as FQNEAQ (reference sequence). V was trimmed by 5 bases and J by 2 bases, leaving 9 bases between them. This CDR3 is 13 amino acids long. The CDR3 is CASSQVGNTEAFF. As DNA, the CDR3 is TGTGCCAGCAGCCAAGTGGGAAACACTGAAGCTTTCTTT.

This clonotype has just a few counts. This chain links TRBV9 with TRBJ2-2, with 10 bases lining up with TRBD2. This CDR3 comprises 17 residues. V was pared by 0 bases and J by 0 bases, with 2 bases of the junction left unmatched. Germline CDR1 is SGDLS and CDR2 is YYNGEE. The CDR3 bases are TGTGCCAGCAGCGTAGGTAGCGGGGGGTCGAACACCGGGGAGCTGTTTTTT. This translates into CASSVGSGGSNTGELFF.

This clonotype was picked up a small number of times. V is TRBV7-6 and J is TRBJ2-5; D not resolved. Trimming left V 1 base short and J 5 bases short, with 14 bases between. CDR3 length: 15 amino acids. CDR1 SGHVS and CDR2 FNYEAQ come from the germline V gene. For the CDR3, the DNA is TGTGCCAGCAGCTTAGGCGGCGGCGTGGGGGAGACCCAGTACTTC. Amino acid sequence: CASSLGGGVGETQYF.

V and J are TRBV6-5 and TRBJ2-7; 8 bases agree with TRBD1. The CDR3 covers 15 residues. Germline V gene sequence: CDR1 MNHEY, CDR2 SVGAGI. The ends lost 0 bases at V and 2 bases at J; junction bases unmatched: 3. The CDR3 DNA is TGTGCCAGCAGTTACTCGTGGACAGGGACCTACGAGCAGTACTTC. Its translation is CASSYSWTGTYEQYF.